This T cell receptor beta chain was profiled in a study of shared clonotypes between healthy human individuals. Study details: The study enrolled a couple of women and a few men aged 18 to 49.

Germline V gene data show CDR1 as SGHNT and CDR2 as YYREEE (reference sequence). Unmatched junction bases numbered 3, after V lost 4 bases and J lost 4 bases. The CDR3 runs 14 residues. CD45RO negativity and positive selection for CCR7 defined naive CD8 cells, a population that excluded terminally differentiated effector memory CD45RA+ cells. Notes on this clone: The antigen is undetermined.

Every subset had its genomic DNA shared out evenly among several immunoSEQ plates. Produced via immunoSEQ multiplex PCR; TCRdb's table is partial and in-frame only. The data contain about 2.2 million clones, approximately 92% of them singletons. Points from the study as a whole: Clonotype sharing among donors was expected to depend on sequencing depth.

The specimen was naive CD8+ T cells from PBMCs. The TCR originated in a man aged 18 to 35 in good health. Some clones in this sample may be carry-over from other donors' samples. The chain combines TRBV5-4 with TRBJ2-3, with TRBD1 matching over 10 bases. This chain's CDR3 is CASSPGTGADTQYF. CDR3 bases: TGTGCCAGCAGCCCCGGGACAGGGGCAGATACGCAGTATTTT.